Below are 26 T cell receptor beta chains sequenced from a single sample in a study of T cell changes during pregnancy in multiple sclerosis. Here immunoSEQ multiplex PCR was the method, and the copy in TCRdb shows in-frame clones only, minus some. Here the sample spans some 49,000 clones, around 95% being singletons. Sequencing used CD8+ T cells from peripheral blood mononuclear cells, obtained in the first trimester of pregnancy. These receptor sequences come from a female donor with multiple sclerosis, enrolled in a pregnancy study.

The genes are TRBV10-3 and TRBJ1-5; the match to TRBD1 covers 7 bases. The CDR3 spans 16 residues. J gave up 2 bases and V 3 bases, and 7 bases lay outside the gene matches. Per germline, CDR1 ENHRY and CDR2 SYGVKD. The CDR3: CAISDQGDIGNQPQHF. Written as DNA, the CDR3 is TGTGCCATCAGTGACCAGGGGGATATCGGCAATCAGCCCCAGCATTTT.

The chain recombines TRBV23-1 with TRBJ2-7; 12 bases agree with TRBD1. Being an ORF, TRBV23-1 has a function that is uncertain. Unmatched junction bases numbered 8, after V lost 6 bases and J lost 5 bases. This CDR3 spans 15 amino acids. CDR3 DNA sequence: TGCGCCAGCAGAGCCTCCGGGACAGGGGGCCACGAGCAGTACTTC. Translation: CASRASGTGGHEQYF.

The chain is built from TRBV30 and TRBJ2-1; 11 positions match TRBD1. The CDR3 has 15 residues. V was pared by 2 bases and J by 10 bases, with 10 bases of the junction left unmatched. CDR1 is GTSNPN, CDR2 SVGIG, per germline (reference sequence). In nucleotides, the CDR3 is TGTGCCTGGAGTACCGGGACAGGGGGTTTAGGCGAGCAGTTCTTC. Its protein is CAWSTGTGGLGEQFF.

The rearrangement links TRBV7-9 to TRBJ2-5; tentatively, D is TRBD1 (5 bases). The germline gives CDR1 SEHNR, CDR2 FQNEAQ (reference sequence). This CDR3 contains 13 residues. With 4 bases removed from V and 5 bases from J, the gap between germline ends came to 11 bases. CDR3 protein: CASSWGQEETQYF. The CDR3 DNA reads TGTGCCAGCAGCTGGGGCCAGGAGGAGACCCAGTACTTC. The variable domain in full, with the rest retrieved from reference TRBV7-9 and TRBJ2-5, is DTGVSQNPRHKITKRGQNVTFRCDPISEHNRLYWYRQTLGQGPEFLTYFQNEAQLEKSRLLSDRFSAERPKGSFSTLEIQRTEQGDSAMYLCASSWGQEETQYFGPGTRLLVL.

The chain uses TRBV4-1 and TRBJ2-3; TRBD1 might be the D (6 bases). CDR3 length: 16 amino acids. V gave up 0 bases and J gave up 2 bases, with 12 bases separating them. Germline V CDR1 and CDR2: MGHRA, YSYEKL. The CDR3 region has the DNA TGCGCCAGCAGCCAAGACACAGGGAGTCTCACAGATACGCAGTATTTT. Translated: CASSQDTGSLTDTQYF.

For the CDR3, the DNA is TGTGCCAGCAGTTTAGGCCTAGCGGGACGTTTTTCCGAGCAGTACTTC. Amino acid sequence: CASSLGLAGRFSEQYF. This chain connects TRBV28 to TRBJ2-7, with 9 bases matching TRBD2. Germline CDR1 reads MDHEN; CDR2 reads SYDVKM. J lost 6 bases, V lost 2 bases, and 11 bases had no gene match. CDR3 length: 16 amino acids.

Written as DNA, the CDR3 is TGTGCCAGCAGTTTATACAGGGTTCCTGGGGCCAACGTCCTGACTTTC. This gives the protein CASSLYRVPGANVLTF. The gene calls are TRBV27 and TRBJ2-6; D perhaps matches TRBD1 (6 bases). The CDR3 has 16 residues. Trimming removed 1 base from V and 2 bases from J, with 9 bases in between. Germline values: CDR1 MNHEY, CDR2 SMNVEV (reference sequence).

This chain uses TRBV9 with TRBJ2-1; 7 bases agree with TRBD2. The V gene end was trimmed by 1 base and the J gene end by 0 bases; junction bases not matched to a gene: 7. CDR3 length: 17 amino acids. Germline-derived CDR1 and CDR2 are SGDLS and YYNGEE. CDR3 coding DNA: TGTGCCAGCAGCGTACGTTCTAGCGGTTTCTCCTACAATGAGCAGTTCTTC. This gives the protein CASSVRSSGFSYNEQFF. The complete variable domain, with remaining parts taken from reference TRBV9 and TRBJ2-1, reads DSGVTQTPKHLITATGQRVTLRCSPRSGDLSVYWYQQSLDQGLQFLIQYYNGEERAKGNILERFSAQQFPDLHSELNLSSLELGDSALYFCASSVRSSGFSYNEQFFGPGTRLTVL.

The chain joins TRBV6-5 to TRBJ2-7; D is perhaps TRBD1 (6 bases). Per the germline V gene, CDR1 is MNHEY and CDR2 is SVGAGI. V was pared by 0 bases and J by 2 bases, with 11 bases between. CDR3 length: 15 residues. CDR3 residues: CASSYSGQTTYEQYF. The DNA for the CDR3 is TGTGCCAGCAGTTACTCCGGACAGACTACCTACGAGCAGTACTTC.

The chain carries TRBV27 and TRBJ2-1; a possible D gene is TRBD2 (6 bases). Between the trimmed V and J ends, which lost 6 bases and 3 bases, there was a span of 15 bases. Germline V gene sequence: CDR1 MNHEY, CDR2 SMNVEV (reference sequence). The CDR3 is 15 residues long. The CDR3 loop reads CASSLDLADYNEQFF. The DNA of the CDR3 is TGTGCCAGCAGCCTGGACTTAGCGGACTACAATGAGCAGTTCTTC.

V and J are TRBV9 and TRBJ2-7, with D possibly being TRBD1 (5 bases). The CDR3 loop spans 14 amino acids. The germline gives CDR1 SGDLS, CDR2 YYNGEE. The V gene lost 0 bases and the J gene lost 6 bases, with 13 bases spanning the gap. Here the CDR3 reads CASSVGSLDSEQYF. For the CDR3, the DNA is TGTGCCAGCAGCGTAGGGTCTTTAGACAGCGAGCAGTACTTC. The full variable domain, completed using reference TRBV9 and TRBJ2-7, is DSGVTQTPKHLITATGQRVTLRCSPRSGDLSVYWYQQSLDQGLQFLIQYYNGEERAKGNILERFSAQQFPDLHSELNLSSLELGDSALYFCASSVGSLDSEQYFGPGTRLTVT.

This clone is a singleton in its sample. V is TRBV5-5 and J is TRBJ2-7, with D perhaps TRBD2 (5 bases). The ends were cut back, 2 bases at V and 4 bases at J, with 13 bases in the middle. Germline values: CDR1 SGHKS, CDR2 YYEKEE (reference sequence). The CDR3 covers 14 residues. CDR3 sequence reads: CASSFTRTDYEQYF. CDR3 coding DNA: TGTGCCAGCAGCTTTACCCGGACTGATTACGAGCAGTACTTC.

The chain has TRBV6-5 and TRBJ2-1; D is perhaps TRBD2 (7 bases). Germline-derived CDR1 and CDR2 are MNHEY and SVGAGI. V lost 5 bases to trimming and J lost 9 bases, with 14 bases between them. The CDR3 runs to 13 residues. In DNA form, the CDR3 reads TGTGCCAGCAGTCGTGGGGGGGCGACTGAGCAGTTCTTC. Translated: CASSRGGATEQFF.

The chain combines TRBV28 with TRBJ2-7; 9 bases fit TRBD1. V was clipped by 3 bases and J by 4 bases; unmatched bases: 7. The CDR3 covers 15 residues. Germline CDR1 reads MDHEN; CDR2 reads SYDVKM. CDR3: CASSFPRQGGYEQYF. As DNA, the CDR3 is TGTGCCAGCAGTTTCCCACGACAGGGGGGATACGAGCAGTACTTC. Supplemented by reference TRBV28 and TRBJ2-7, the full variable domain reads DVKVTQSSRYLVKRTGEKVFLECVQDMDHENMFWYRQDPGLGLRLIYFSYDVKMKEKGDIPEGYSVSREKKERFSLILESASTNQTSMYLCASSFPRQGGYEQYFGPGTRLTVT.

This chain uses TRBV2 with TRBJ2-1, with 11 bases fitting TRBD2. Per germline, CDR1 SNHLY and CDR2 FYNNEI. Trimming at V came to 7 bases and at J to 4 bases, leaving 3 bases not matched to a gene. The CDR3 extends over 14 amino acids. CDR3 in DNA: TGTGCCAGCACGCGACTAGCGGGGTACAATGAGCAGTTCTTC. It translates to CASTRLAGYNEQFF.

The rearrangement links TRBV30 to TRBJ2-7; D not certain. Germline CDR1 and CDR2: GTSNPN and SVGIG (reference sequence). Trimming stripped 8 bases from V and 0 bases from J, with 11 bases between. The CDR3 is 12 residues long. CDR3: CAGSSSSYEQYF. Here the CDR3 DNA reads TGTGCCGGTTCGAGTAGCTCCTACGAGCAGTACTTC. The variable domain in full, with the rest retrieved from reference TRBV30 and TRBJ2-7, is SQTIHQWPATLVQPVGSPLSLECTVEGTSNPNLYWYRQAAGRGLQLLFYSVGIGQISSEVPQNLSASRPQDRQFILSSKKLLLSDSGFYLCAGSSSSYEQYFGPGTRLTVT.

V usage is TRBV5-4 and J usage is TRBJ2-1; D perhaps matches TRBD2 (6 bases). The CDR3 contains 14 residues. CDR1 is SGHNT and CDR2 is YYREEE in the germline V gene (reference sequence). V was pared by 1 base and J by 7 bases, with 12 bases between. CDR3 sequence (DNA): TGTGCCAGCAGCTTGTTGGAGGGCTGGAATGAGCAGTTCTTC. This sequence encodes CASSLLEGWNEQFF.

This chain connects TRBV6-1 to TRBJ1-5, with D unresolved. CDR1 is MNHNS, CDR2 SASEGT, per germline. The CDR3 extends over 12 amino acids. Trimming pared 2 bases from V and 4 bases from J, leaving 3 bases between. The CDR3 sequence: CASSELNQPQHF. The CDR3 DNA sequence: TGTGCCAGCAGTGAACTAAATCAGCCCCAGCATTTT.

The V gene is TRBV5-1, the J gene TRBJ2-1, with D unresolved. The V gene lost 4 bases and the J gene lost 8 bases, with 10 bases spanning the gap. The V gene's germline CDR1 is SGHRS and CDR2 YFSETQ. This CDR3 is built from 12 residues. The CDR3 DNA reads as TGCGCCAGCAGCCCAGAAGTGGATGAGCAGTTCTTC. Encoded protein: CASSPEVDEQFF. Using reference TRBV5-1 and TRBJ2-1 for the parts outside the CDR3, the full variable domain is KAGVTQTPRYLIKTRGQQVTLSCSPISGHRSVSWYQQTPGQGLQFLFEYFSETQRNKGNFPGRFSGRQFSNSRSEMNVSTLELGDSALYLCASSPEVDEQFFGPGTRLTVL.

Turning to this clone: Other DNA sequences in the same sample also yield this CDR3. The chain recombines TRBV28 with TRBJ2-7; maybe TRBD1 (6 bases). Trimming removed 5 bases from V and 0 bases from J, with 11 bases in between. The CDR3 runs 14 residues. Germline values: CDR1 MDHEN, CDR2 SYDVKM. CDR3 loop: CASSLQGTSYEQYF. The CDR3 DNA is TGTGCCAGCAGTCTACAGGGTACCTCCTACGAGCAGTACTTC.

The V and J genes are TRBV5-6 and TRBJ1-1, with D possibly TRBD1 on 6 matching bases. V was pared by 4 bases and J by 0 bases, with 13 bases between. Germline CDR1 and CDR2: SGHDT and YYEEEE. The CDR3 totals 15 residues. The DNA of the CDR3 is TGTGCCAGCAGCCAATTGGGACACCTGAACACTGAAGCTTTCTTT. Its translation: CASSQLGHLNTEAFF.

The V call is TRBV9, the J call TRBJ2-1; no clear D gene. CDR1 and CDR2 (germline): SGDLS, YYNGEE. V was cut by 5 bases and J by 5 bases, with 5 bases left in between. CDR3 length equals 11 residues. The DNA for the CDR3 is TGTGCCAGCAGTTCGGACAATGAGCAGTTCTTC. Encoded protein: CASSSDNEQFF.

This chain joins TRBV9 and TRBJ2-2, with TRBD2 matching 10 bases. Trimming at V came to 0 bases and at J to 5 bases, leaving 4 bases not matched to a gene. The CDR3 runs 16 residues. The germline CDR1 and CDR2 sequences are SGDLS and YYNGEE. DNA for the CDR3: TGTGCCAGCAGCGTAGTAGCGGGAGGAGGGACCGGGGAGCTGTTTTTT. Encoded protein: CASSVVAGGGTGELFF.

The rearrangement uses TRBV7-9 and TRBJ1-4; D gene unclear. V dropped 3 bases and J dropped 0 bases, with 11 bases sitting between them. This CDR3 spans 16 amino acids. Germline-derived CDR1 and CDR2 are SEHNR and FQNEAQ (reference sequence). In DNA, the CDR3 is TGTGCCAGCAGCTTTCCAGTTACAGCAACTAATGAAAAACTGTTTTTT. Residues: CASSFPVTATNEKLFF.

This clone is a singleton in its sample. This chain's CDR3 is CSVEGRNTEAFF. For the CDR3, the DNA is TGCAGCGTTGAGGGCAGGAACACTGAAGCTTTCTTT. This chain uses TRBV29-1 with TRBJ1-1; the D is unclear. Per the germline V gene, CDR1 is SQVTM and CDR2 is ANQGSEA. V lost 3 bases and J 1 base, leaving 6 bases between the germline ends. CDR3 size: 12 residues.

This chain's CDR3 is CASSIDSRSEQFF. CDR3 sequence (DNA): TGTGCCAGTAGTATAGATTCCCGGAGTGAGCAGTTCTTC. The chain employs TRBV19 and TRBJ2-1; the D is unclear. The germline V gene encodes CDR1 LNHDA and CDR2 SQIVND (reference sequence). The CDR3 sequence is 13 residues long. V lost 0 bases, J lost 9 bases, and 9 bases lay in between.